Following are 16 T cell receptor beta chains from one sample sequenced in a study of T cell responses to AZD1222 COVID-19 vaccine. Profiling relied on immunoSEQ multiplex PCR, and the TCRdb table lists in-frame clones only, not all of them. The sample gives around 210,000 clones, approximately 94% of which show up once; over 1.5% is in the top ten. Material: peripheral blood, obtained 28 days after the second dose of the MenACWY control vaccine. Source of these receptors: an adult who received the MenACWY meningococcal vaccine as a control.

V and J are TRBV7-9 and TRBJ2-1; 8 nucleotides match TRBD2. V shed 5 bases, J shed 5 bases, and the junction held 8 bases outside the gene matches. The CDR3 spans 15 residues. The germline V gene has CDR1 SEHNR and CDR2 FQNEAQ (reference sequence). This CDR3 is CASSDGLAPDNEQFF. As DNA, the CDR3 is TGTGCCAGCAGCGACGGACTAGCACCCGACAATGAGCAGTTCTTC.

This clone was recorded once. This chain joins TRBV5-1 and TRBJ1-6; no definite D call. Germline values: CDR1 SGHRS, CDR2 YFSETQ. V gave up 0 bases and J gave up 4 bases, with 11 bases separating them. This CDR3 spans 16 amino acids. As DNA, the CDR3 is TGCGCCAGCAGCTTGGCGGGTTCGGTTTATAATTCACCCCTCCACTTT. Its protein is CASSLAGSVYNSPLHF.

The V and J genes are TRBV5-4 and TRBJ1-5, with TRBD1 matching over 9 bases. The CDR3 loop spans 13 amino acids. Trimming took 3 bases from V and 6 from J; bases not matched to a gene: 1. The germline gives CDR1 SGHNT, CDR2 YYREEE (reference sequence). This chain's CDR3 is CASSSQGAQPQHF. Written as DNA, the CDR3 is TGTGCCAGCAGCTCACAGGGGGCTCAGCCCCAGCATTTT.

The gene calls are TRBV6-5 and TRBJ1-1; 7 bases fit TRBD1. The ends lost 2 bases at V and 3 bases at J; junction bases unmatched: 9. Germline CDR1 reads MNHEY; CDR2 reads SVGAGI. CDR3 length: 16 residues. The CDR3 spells CASSYGRQGPHTEAFF. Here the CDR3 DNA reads TGTGCCAGCAGTTACGGGAGACAGGGCCCCCACACTGAAGCTTTCTTT.

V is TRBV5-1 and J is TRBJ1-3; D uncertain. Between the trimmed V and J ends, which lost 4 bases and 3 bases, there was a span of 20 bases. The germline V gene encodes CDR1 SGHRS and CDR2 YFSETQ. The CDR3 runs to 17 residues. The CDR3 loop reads CASSREGFQIGGNTIYF. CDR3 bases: TGCGCCAGCAGCCGGGAGGGTTTTCAGATAGGTGGAAACACCATATATTTT.

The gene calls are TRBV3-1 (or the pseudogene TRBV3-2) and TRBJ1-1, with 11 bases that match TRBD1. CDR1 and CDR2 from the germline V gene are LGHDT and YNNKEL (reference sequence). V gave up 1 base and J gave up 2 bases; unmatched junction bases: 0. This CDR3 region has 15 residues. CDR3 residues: CASSQGTGGNTEAFF. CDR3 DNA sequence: TGTGCCAGCAGCCAAGGGACAGGGGGCAACACTGAAGCTTTCTTT.

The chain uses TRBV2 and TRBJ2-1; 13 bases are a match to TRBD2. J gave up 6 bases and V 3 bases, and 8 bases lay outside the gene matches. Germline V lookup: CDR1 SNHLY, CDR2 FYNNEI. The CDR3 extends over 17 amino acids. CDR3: CASSDLLGLAGFNEQFF. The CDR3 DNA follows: TGTGCCAGCAGTGATCTCCTGGGACTAGCGGGGTTCAATGAGCAGTTCTTC.

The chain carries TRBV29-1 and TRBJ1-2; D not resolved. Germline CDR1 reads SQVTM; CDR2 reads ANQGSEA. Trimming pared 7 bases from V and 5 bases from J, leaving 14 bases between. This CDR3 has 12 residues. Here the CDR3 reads CSDDGVAYGYTF. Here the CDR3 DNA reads TGCAGCGACGACGGGGTTGCATATGGCTACACCTTC.

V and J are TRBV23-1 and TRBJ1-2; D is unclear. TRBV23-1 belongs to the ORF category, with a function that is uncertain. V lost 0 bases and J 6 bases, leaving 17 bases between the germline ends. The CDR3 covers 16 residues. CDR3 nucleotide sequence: TGCGCCAGCAGTCAATCGCACGGACGGTACTACGATGGCTACACCTTC. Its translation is CASSQSHGRYYDGYTF.

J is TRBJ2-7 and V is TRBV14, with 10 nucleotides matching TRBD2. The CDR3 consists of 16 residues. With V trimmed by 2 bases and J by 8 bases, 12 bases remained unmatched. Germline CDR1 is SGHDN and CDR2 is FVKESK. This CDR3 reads CASSQTLAGVIPQQYF. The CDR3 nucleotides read TGTGCCAGCAGCCAAACGCTAGCGGGAGTTATTCCTCAGCAGTACTTC.

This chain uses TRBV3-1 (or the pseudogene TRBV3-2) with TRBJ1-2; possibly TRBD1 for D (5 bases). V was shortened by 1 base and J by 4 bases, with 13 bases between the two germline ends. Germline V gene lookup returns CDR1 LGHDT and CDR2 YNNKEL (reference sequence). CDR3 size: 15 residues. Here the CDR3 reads CASSQGQGKGYGYTF. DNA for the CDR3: TGTGCCAGCAGCCAAGGGCAGGGCAAGGGCTATGGCTACACCTTC.

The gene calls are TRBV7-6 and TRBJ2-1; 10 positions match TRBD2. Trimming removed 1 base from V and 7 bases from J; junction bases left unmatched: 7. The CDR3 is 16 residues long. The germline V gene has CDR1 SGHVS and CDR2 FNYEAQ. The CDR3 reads CASSLDPSGSRNEQFF. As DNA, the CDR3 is TGTGCCAGCAGCTTAGACCCTAGCGGGAGTCGAAATGAGCAGTTCTTC.

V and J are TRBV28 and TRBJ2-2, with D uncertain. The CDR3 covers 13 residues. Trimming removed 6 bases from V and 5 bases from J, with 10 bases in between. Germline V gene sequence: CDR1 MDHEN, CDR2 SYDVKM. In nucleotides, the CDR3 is TGTGCCAGCAGCCTTGGACGGACCGGGGAGCTGTTTTTT. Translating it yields CASSLGRTGELFF.

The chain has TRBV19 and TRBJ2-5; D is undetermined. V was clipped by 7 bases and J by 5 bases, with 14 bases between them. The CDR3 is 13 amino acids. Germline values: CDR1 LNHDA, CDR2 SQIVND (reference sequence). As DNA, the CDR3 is TGTGCCAGTACCCCGGGTAGAGCGGAGACCCAGTACTTC. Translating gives CASTPGRAETQYF.

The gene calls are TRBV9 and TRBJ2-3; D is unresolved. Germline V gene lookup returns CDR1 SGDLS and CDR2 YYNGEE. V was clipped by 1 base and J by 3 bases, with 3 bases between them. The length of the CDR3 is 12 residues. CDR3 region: CASSVQTDTQYF. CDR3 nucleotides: TGTGCCAGCAGCGTACAGACAGATACGCAGTATTTT. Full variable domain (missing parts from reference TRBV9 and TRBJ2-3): DSGVTQTPKHLITATGQRVTLRCSPRSGDLSVYWYQQSLDQGLQFLIQYYNGEERAKGNILERFSAQQFPDLHSELNLSSLELGDSALYFCASSVQTDTQYFGPGTRLTVL.

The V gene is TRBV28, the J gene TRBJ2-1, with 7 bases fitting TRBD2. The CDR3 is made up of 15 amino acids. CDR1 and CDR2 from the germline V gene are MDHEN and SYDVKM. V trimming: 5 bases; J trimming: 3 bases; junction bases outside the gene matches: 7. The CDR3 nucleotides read TGTGCCAGCAGTACGGTAACTAGCGTCTACAATGAGCAGTTCTTC. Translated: CASSTVTSVYNEQFF. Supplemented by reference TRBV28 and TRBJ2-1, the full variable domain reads DVKVTQSSRYLVKRTGEKVFLECVQDMDHENMFWYRQDPGLGLRLIYFSYDVKMKEKGDIPEGYSVSREKKERFSLILESASTNQTSMYLCASSTVTSVYNEQFFGPGTRLTVL.